The 5 T cell receptor beta chains listed next were all sequenced from one sample in a study of T-cell reconstitution after alpha-beta-depleted transplantation in children (TCRdb year 2016). Library creation used PCR. The sequencer was an Illumina HiSeq 2500. Molecular barcoding was employed in the preparation of TCR libraries, with unique molecular identifiers being used to normalize TCRbeta repertoire quantification. TCRdb reprocessing: public reads trimmed at Q25 with fastp, clones called with MiXCR, in-frame beta chains kept. Duplicate CDR3 protein sequences are folded into a single record with the most common DNA and genes. In this sample the table shows roughly 500,000 distinct CDR3 sequences, approximately 32% of which occur a single time. Of the sample, 2% to 3% is held by the ten largest clones. The source was PBMCs from the stem cell graft donor, collected from the stem cell graft. These receptors came from a human donor who donated a stem cell graft to a child with aplastic anemia.

The chain joins TRBV5-1 to TRBJ2-5; D uncertain. The germline CDR1 and CDR2 sequences are SGHRS and YFSETQ. V was pared by 4 bases and J by 3 bases, with 13 bases between. The length of the CDR3 is 14 residues. The CDR3 DNA is TGCGCCAGCAGCCTTTCGAGTGCAGAAGAGACCCAGTACTTC. Protein sequence: CASSLSSAEETQYF.

The table lists this clonotype with a few counts. The CDR3 loop reads CASTSSGLVEKLFF. The CDR3 nucleotides read TGTGCCAGCACCAGTTCGGGACTGGTGGAAAAACTGTTTTTT. The chain uses TRBV7-9 and TRBJ1-4; D may be TRBD1 (5 bases). The CDR3 totals 14 residues. Germline-derived CDR1 and CDR2 are SEHNR and FQNEAQ (reference sequence). V lost 7 bases and J lost 8, with 17 bases in between.

This clonotype was seen a handful of times. V usage is TRBV9 and J usage is TRBJ2-3, with TRBD2 matching over 11 bases. The germline V gene encodes CDR1 SGDLS and CDR2 YYNGEE. The CDR3 has 17 residues. The V gene end was trimmed by 2 bases and the J gene end by 0 bases; junction bases not matched to a gene: 5. The CDR3 DNA is TGTGCCAGCAGCGTGGCCGGACTAGCGGGCAGCACAGATACGCAGTATTTT. It translates to CASSVAGLAGSTDTQYF.

Only one count was recorded for this clonotype. V and J are TRBV7-2 and TRBJ2-1; D not resolved. The CDR3 runs 12 residues. Trimming cost V 5 bases and J 13 bases, with 15 bases left between them. CDR1 is SGHTA, CDR2 FQGNSA, per germline. CDR3 in DNA: TGTGCCAGCAGCCTCCCCCGCGGTACACAGTTCTTC. Translated: CASSLPRGTQFF.

This clonotype occurred a few times. The gene calls are TRBV12-3 or TRBV12-4 and TRBJ1-1; possible D gene TRBD1, 6 bases. This CDR3 has 14 amino acids. The V gene lost 2 bases and the J gene lost 3 bases, with 10 bases spanning the gap. The CDR3 spells CASSLKAGDTEAFF. The CDR3 DNA reads TGTGCCAGCAGTTTAAAGGCAGGGGACACTGAAGCTTTCTTT.